The clone carrying this TCR beta chain appeared many times. Per germline, CDR1 SGHVS and CDR2 FQNEAQ. This CDR3 has 15 amino acids. V lost 5 bases to trimming and J lost 4 bases, with 17 bases between them. Researchers tagged individual cDNA molecules with unique molecular identifiers. TCRdb passed the 5' RACE reads through MiXCR, listing each CDR3 protein once. The sample holds some 56,000 distinct CDR3 sequences, about 14% seen once. This record belongs to a study of early T cells in non-severe SARS-CoV-2 infection. Study details: The sequenced material was bulk RNA from unsorted whole blood, and its chains were unpaired.

J is TRBJ1-2 and V is TRBV7-8; D possibly corresponds to TRBD1 (6 bases). The source material was whole blood, sampled at baseline. The clonotype comes from an adult who was a healthcare worker with PCR-confirmed SARS-CoV-2 infection or an uninfected control (not recorded which). CDR3 amino acids: CASSPTTRGTYGYTF. CDR3 DNA: TGTGCCAGCAGCCCCACGACCAGGGGAACCTATGGCTACACCTTC.